The next 16 T cell receptor beta chains were all read from a single sample in a study of cytomegalovirus exposure and HLA in healthy donors. 13 Jbeta primers and 60 Vbeta primers were used for the PCR. Generated by immunoSEQ multiplex PCR, the TCRdb table keeps only in-frame clones and is missing some. The sample includes 50,000 or so clones, around 50% seen only once; the top ten take about 11%. Source material: PBMCs. The receptor source for this set is a human donor in good health.

J is TRBJ2-2 and V is TRBV30; D might be TRBD1 (5 bases). The CDR3 is made up of 14 amino acids. The ends were cut back, 0 bases at V and 5 bases at J, with 10 bases in the middle. Germline-derived CDR1 and CDR2 are GTSNPN and SVGIG (reference sequence). The CDR3 DNA follows: TGTGCCTGGAGTGTACAGGCTCGGACCGGGGAGCTGTTTTTT. Amino acids: CAWSVQARTGELFF.

In regard to this clone: Mismatch with germline at one junction end may stem from a read error. The gene calls are TRBV7-7 and TRBJ1-4, with 10 bases fitting TRBD1. In germline, CDR1 is SSHAT, CDR2 FNYEAQ (reference sequence). The CDR3 loop spans 14 amino acids. The CDR3 reads CASSRGTGAEKLFF. The DNA for the CDR3 is TGTGCTAGCAGCCGGGGGACAGGGGCCGAAAAACTGTTTTTT.

The CDR3 sequence is CASSGDRGIMRPQHF. The CDR3 coding sequence is TGTGCCAGCAGTGGGGACAGGGGGATCATGAGGCCCCAGCATTTT. The chain combines TRBV2 with TRBJ1-5; 11 bases match TRBD1. The length of the CDR3 is 15 residues. With 4 bases clipped from V and 9 bases from J, the junction kept 8 bases outside the gene matches. Germline CDR1 SNHLY, CDR2 FYNNEI.

A few counts support this clone. This chain uses TRBV6-1 with TRBJ1-4; D unresolved. Germline V gives CDR1 MNHNS, CDR2 SASEGT. The CDR3 loop spans 13 amino acids. Trimming shortened V by 1 base and J by 4 bases, and 4 bases separated the two germline ends. CDR3 coding DNA: TGTGCCAGCAGTGAAGGAGTTAATGAAAAACTGTTTTTT. Its protein is CASSEGVNEKLFF.

The V and J genes are TRBV18 and TRBJ2-7; 7 bases match TRBD1. CDR1 KGHSH and CDR2 LQKENI come from the germline V gene. This CDR3 has 15 residues. With 4 bases clipped from V and 2 bases from J, the junction kept 8 bases outside the gene matches. The CDR3 nucleotides read TGTGCCAGCTCACTGCGGACAGGAGCCCCCTACGAGCAGTACTTC. Protein: CASSLRTGAPYEQYF.

The chain combines TRBV5-1 with TRBJ2-1; tentative D call: TRBD2 (6 bases). The V gene's germline CDR1 is SGHRS and CDR2 YFSETQ. There are 17 residues in the CDR3. V was pared by 0 bases and J by 2 bases, with 15 bases between. For the CDR3, the DNA is TGCGCCAGCAGCTTGGAGCCGGGGACTCTCCCCTACAATGAGCAGTTCTTC. As protein: CASSLEPGTLPYNEQFF. Filled out from reference TRBV5-1 and TRBJ2-1, the complete variable domain reads KAGVTQTPRYLIKTRGQQVTLSCSPISGHRSVSWYQQTPGQGLQFLFEYFSETQRNKGNFPGRFSGRQFSNSRSEMNVSTLELGDSALYLCASSLEPGTLPYNEQFFGPGTRLTVL.

The chain carries TRBV6-1 and TRBJ1-5; the D is unclear. Germline V gene data show CDR1 as MNHNS and CDR2 as SASEGT. The CDR3 is made up of 13 amino acids. Trimming left V 7 bases short and J 8 bases short, with 15 bases between. The CDR3 spells CASMETRDEPQHF. The CDR3 DNA sequence: TGTGCCAGCATGGAGACGAGAGACGAGCCCCAGCATTTT.

This clone was observed a few times. V is TRBV5-1 and J is TRBJ2-7, with TRBD2 matching over 8 bases. The CDR3 spans 14 residues. CDR1 and CDR2 (germline): SGHRS, YFSETQ. V lost 4 bases, J lost 4 bases, and 7 bases stayed unmatched. In nucleotides, the CDR3 is TGCGCCAGCAGCCCCCGGGAGGGAGGGTACGAGCAGTACTTC. Encoded protein: CASSPREGGYEQYF.

This clone has only a few counts. The rearrangement links TRBV19 to TRBJ1-5; the match to TRBD1 covers 12 bases. CDR1 LNHDA and CDR2 SQIVND come from the germline V gene (reference sequence). The trim removed 5 bases at V and 6 bases at J, leaving 5 bases unmatched. The CDR3 totals 15 residues. The CDR3 DNA reads TGTGCCAGTAGTCTCGGGACAGGGGGCTCTCAGCCCCAGCATTTT. Its translation: CASSLGTGGSQPQHF.

The chain recombines TRBV6-1 with TRBJ1-3; no reliable D call. V lost 4 bases to trimming and J lost 0 bases, with 10 bases between them. The CDR3 runs to 15 residues. Germline V gene data show CDR1 as MNHNS and CDR2 as SASEGT. CDR3 sequence (DNA): TGTGCCAGCAGTGTAGGAGGGAGCTCTGGAAACACCATATATTTT. Translated, it gives CASSVGGSSGNTIYF.

The chain carries TRBV5-6 and TRBJ1-6; no firm D call. CDR3 length: 14 residues. The germline V and J ends were trimmed by 2 bases and 7 bases, with 10 bases remaining between them. CDR1 SGHDT and CDR2 YYEEEE come from the germline V gene. The CDR3 coding sequence is TGTGCCAGCAGCTTTGGAGGACTCAATTCACCCCTCCACTTT. Its translation is CASSFGGLNSPLHF.

The chain is built from TRBV6-5 and TRBJ2-7; TRBD1 agrees at 11 bases. Germline lookup yields CDR1 MNHEY and CDR2 SVGAGI. After removal of 7 bases from V and 2 bases from J, the junction contained 7 bases not matched to a gene. The CDR3 is made up of 15 amino acids. In nucleotides, the CDR3 is TGTGCCAGCACCCCCGGGACAGGGGGGACCTACGAGCAGTACTTC. It codes for CASTPGTGGTYEQYF.

In its sample, this clone was seen a few times. The V and J genes are TRBV5-1 and TRBJ1-4; 7 nucleotides line up with TRBD1. The CDR3 is 14 residues long. CDR1 is SGHRS, CDR2 YFSETQ, per germline. J gave up 8 bases and V 0 bases, and 4 bases lay outside the gene matches. The CDR3 region has the DNA TGCGCCAGCAGCTTGGAAGGGGGCCGGGAAAAACTGTTTTTT. Translation: CASSLEGGREKLFF.

The chain couples TRBV18 to TRBJ1-1; D perhaps matches TRBD1 (6 bases). V shed 2 bases and J shed 7 bases, with 8 bases lying between them. The CDR3 covers 12 residues. CDR1 and CDR2 (germline): KGHSH, LQKENI. The CDR3 region has the DNA TGTGCCAGCTCACCAGGACAGCATGAAGCTTTCTTT. It yields the protein CASSPGQHEAFF.

The rearrangement uses TRBV29-1 and TRBJ2-1, with TRBD2 matching 7 bases. J lost 0 bases, V lost 7 bases, and 15 bases had no gene match. CDR1 and CDR2 (germline): SQVTM, ANQGSEA. The CDR3 loop spans 17 amino acids. DNA for the CDR3: TGCAGCGGGAGCGGGGTGTCCTTTCCGAGCTCCTACAATGAGCAGTTCTTC. Translated, it gives CSGSGVSFPSSYNEQFF.

This clone was seen only once. J is TRBJ1-5 and V is TRBV7-9; unclear D gene. The CDR3 is 15 amino acids. V lost 3 bases and J 1 base, leaving 10 bases between the germline ends. Germline V CDR1 and CDR2: SEHNR, FQNEAQ (reference sequence). The DNA of the CDR3 is TGTGCCAGCAGCTTGGCCGGGGAGAGCAATCAGCCCCAGCATTTT. It is translated as CASSLAGESNQPQHF.